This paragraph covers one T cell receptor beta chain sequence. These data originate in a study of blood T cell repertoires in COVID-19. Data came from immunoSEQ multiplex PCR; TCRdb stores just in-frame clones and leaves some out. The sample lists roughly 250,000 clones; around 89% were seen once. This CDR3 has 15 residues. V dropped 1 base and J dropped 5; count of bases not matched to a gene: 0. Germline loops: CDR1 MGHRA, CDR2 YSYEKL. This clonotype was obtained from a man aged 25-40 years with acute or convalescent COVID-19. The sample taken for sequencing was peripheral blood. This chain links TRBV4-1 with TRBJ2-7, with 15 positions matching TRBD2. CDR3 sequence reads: CASSQGTSGRDEQYF. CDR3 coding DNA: TGCGCCAGCAGCCAAGGGACTAGCGGGAGGGACGAGCAGTACTTC.